The sample holds many counts of the clone carrying this T cell receptor beta chain. Antigen specificity is unknown. The data were taken from a study of early T cells in non-severe SARS-CoV-2 infection. The overall study: Chains from this unsorted whole-blood bulk RNA could not be paired.

General observations from the study: VDJdb-based annotation leaned toward anti-spike CD8 responses and missed private and CD4 specificities.

Unique molecular identifiers tagged individual cDNA molecules. TCRdb fed the 5' RACE reads into MiXCR, producing one record per CDR3 protein. In the table there are over 90,000 distinct CDR3 sequences, about 12% of which are singletons. The ends were cut back, 4 bases at V and 12 bases at J, with 13 bases in the middle. This CDR3 has 12 amino acids. Germline assignment: CDR1 SGHDN and CDR2 FVKESK. This sample comprised whole blood, obtained at baseline. This clonotype was obtained from an adult who was a healthcare worker with PCR-confirmed SARS-CoV-2 infection or an uninfected control (not recorded which). The chain couples TRBV14 to TRBJ2-1; maybe TRBD2 (6 bases). CDR3 region: CASSPGLFPQFF. The CDR3 DNA sequence: TGTGCCAGCAGCCCGGGACTCTTTCCGCAGTTCTTC.